This T cell receptor beta chain was sequenced for a study of cytomegalovirus exposure and HLA in healthy donors. Germline V gives CDR1 MGHRA, CDR2 YSYEKL. The CDR3 covers 17 residues. The V and J ends lost 2 bases and 7 bases respectively, with 21 bases between them. The primer mix had 60 Vbeta and 13 Jbeta primers. Assay used: immunoSEQ multiplex PCR; TCRdb lists only in-frame clones, some missing. The sample gives about 200,000 clones, 65% to 80% of which show up once; 15% to 17% is in the top ten. This chain connects TRBV4-1 to TRBJ2-1; D perhaps matches TRBD1 (6 bases). The TCR sequence derives from a man in his forties in good health and CMV-seronegative. The sample taken for sequencing was PBMCs. The CDR3 DNA reads as TGCGCCAGCAGCCAAATGCAGATAGGACCCAGGGGAAATGAGCAGTTCTTC. Translating it yields CASSQMQIGPRGNEQFF.